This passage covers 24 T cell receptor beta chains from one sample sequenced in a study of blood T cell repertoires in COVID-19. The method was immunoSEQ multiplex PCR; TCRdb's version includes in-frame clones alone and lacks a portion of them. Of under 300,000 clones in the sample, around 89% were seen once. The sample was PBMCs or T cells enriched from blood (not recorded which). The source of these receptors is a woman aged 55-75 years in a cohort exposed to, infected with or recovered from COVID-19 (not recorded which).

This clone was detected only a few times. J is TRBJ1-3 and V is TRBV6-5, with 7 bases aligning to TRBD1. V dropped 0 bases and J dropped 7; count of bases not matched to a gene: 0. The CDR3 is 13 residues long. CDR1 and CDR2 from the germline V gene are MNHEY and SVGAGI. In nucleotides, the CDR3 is TGTGCCAGCAGTTACTCCAGGGGGAACACCATATATTTT. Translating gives CASSYSRGNTIYF.

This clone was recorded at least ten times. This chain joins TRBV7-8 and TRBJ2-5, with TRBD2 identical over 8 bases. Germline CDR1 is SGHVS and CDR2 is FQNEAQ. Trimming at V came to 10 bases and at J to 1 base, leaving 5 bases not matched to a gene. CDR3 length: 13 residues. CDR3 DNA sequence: TGTGCCACGTCCGGACTAGCCCAAGAGACCCAGTACTTC. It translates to CATSGLAQETQYF.

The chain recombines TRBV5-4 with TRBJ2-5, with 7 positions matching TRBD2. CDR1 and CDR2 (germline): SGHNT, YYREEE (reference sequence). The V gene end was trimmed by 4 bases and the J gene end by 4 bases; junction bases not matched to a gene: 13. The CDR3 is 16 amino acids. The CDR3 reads CASSLWAGVISETQYF. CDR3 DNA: TGTGCCAGCAGCCTCTGGGCGGGAGTGATCTCAGAGACCCAGTACTTC.

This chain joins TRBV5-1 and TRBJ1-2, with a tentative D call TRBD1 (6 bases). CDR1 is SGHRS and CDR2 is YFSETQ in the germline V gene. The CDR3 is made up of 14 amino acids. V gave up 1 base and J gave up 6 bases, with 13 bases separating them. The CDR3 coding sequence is TGCGCCAGCAGCTTGACAGGGCCCGAACATGGCTACACCTTC. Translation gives CASSLTGPEHGYTF.

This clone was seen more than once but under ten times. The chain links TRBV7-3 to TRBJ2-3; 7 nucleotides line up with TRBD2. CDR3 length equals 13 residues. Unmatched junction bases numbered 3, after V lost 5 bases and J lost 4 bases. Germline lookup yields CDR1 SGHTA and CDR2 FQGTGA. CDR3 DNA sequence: TGTGCCAGCAGCCGAACTAGCGCAGATACGCAGTATTTT. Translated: CASSRTSADTQYF.

The CDR3 DNA is TGTGCCAGCTCCCCCGGACAGGCCGGGGAGCTGTTTTTT. Encoded protein: CASSPGQAGELFF. This chain uses TRBV18 with TRBJ2-2, with 7 bases matching TRBD1. CDR1 is KGHSH and CDR2 is LQKENI in the germline V gene. J lost 6 bases, V lost 6 bases, and 4 bases had no gene match. The CDR3 covers 13 residues.

DNA for the CDR3: TGTGCCAGCAGTTACGCGGGAGGCGAACACAATGAGCAGTTCTTC. It yields the protein CASSYAGGEHNEQFF. This chain connects TRBV6-5 to TRBJ2-1, with TRBD2 matching over 8 bases. V lost 2 bases to trimming and J lost 5 bases; unmatched junction nucleotides: 5. The CDR3 is 15 residues long. Looked up from germline, CDR1 is MNHEY and CDR2 is SVGAGI.

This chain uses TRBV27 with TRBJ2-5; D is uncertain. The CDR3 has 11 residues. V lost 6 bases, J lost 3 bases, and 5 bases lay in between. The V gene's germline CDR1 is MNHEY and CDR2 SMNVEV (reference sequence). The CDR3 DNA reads TGTGCCAGCAGCCTAAAAGAGACCCAGTACTTC. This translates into CASSLKETQYF.

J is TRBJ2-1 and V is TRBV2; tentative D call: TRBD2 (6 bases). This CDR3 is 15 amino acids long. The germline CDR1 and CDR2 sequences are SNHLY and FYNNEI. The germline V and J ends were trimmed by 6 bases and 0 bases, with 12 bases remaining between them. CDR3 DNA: TGTGCCAGCAGCTTTAGCGGATTCTCCTACAATGAGCAGTTCTTC. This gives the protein CASSFSGFSYNEQFF. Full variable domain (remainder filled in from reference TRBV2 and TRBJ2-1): EPEVTQTPSHQVTQMGQEVILRCVPISNHLYFYWYRQILGQKVEFLVSFYNNEISEKSEIFDDQFSVERPDGSNFTLKIRSTKLEDSAMYFCASSFSGFSYNEQFFGPGTRLTVL.

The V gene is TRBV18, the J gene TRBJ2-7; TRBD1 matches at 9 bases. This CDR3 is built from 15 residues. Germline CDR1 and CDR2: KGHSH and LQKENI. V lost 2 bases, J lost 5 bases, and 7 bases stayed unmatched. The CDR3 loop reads CASSPGTGRLDEQYF. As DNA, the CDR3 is TGTGCCAGCTCACCAGGGACAGGGCGTTTGGACGAGCAGTACTTC.

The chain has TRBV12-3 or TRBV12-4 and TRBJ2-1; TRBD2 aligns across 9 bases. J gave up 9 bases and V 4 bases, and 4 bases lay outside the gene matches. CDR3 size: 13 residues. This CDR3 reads CASSSGLAFEQFF. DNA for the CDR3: TGTGCCAGCAGTTCGGGACTAGCATTTGAGCAGTTCTTC.

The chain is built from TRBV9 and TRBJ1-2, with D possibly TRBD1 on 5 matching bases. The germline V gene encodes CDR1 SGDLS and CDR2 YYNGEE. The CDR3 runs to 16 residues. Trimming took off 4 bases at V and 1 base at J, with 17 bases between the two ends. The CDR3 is CASSPVDRTNNYGYTF. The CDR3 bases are TGTGCCAGCAGCCCTGTCGACAGAACGAATAACTATGGCTACACCTTC.

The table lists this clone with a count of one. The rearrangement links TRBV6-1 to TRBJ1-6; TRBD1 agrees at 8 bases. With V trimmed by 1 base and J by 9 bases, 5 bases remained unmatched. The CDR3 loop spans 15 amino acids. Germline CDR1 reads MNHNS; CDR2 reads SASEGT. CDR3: CASSEGGTGSSPLHF. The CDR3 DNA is TGTGCCAGCAGTGAAGGAGGGACAGGCAGTTCACCCCTCCACTTT.

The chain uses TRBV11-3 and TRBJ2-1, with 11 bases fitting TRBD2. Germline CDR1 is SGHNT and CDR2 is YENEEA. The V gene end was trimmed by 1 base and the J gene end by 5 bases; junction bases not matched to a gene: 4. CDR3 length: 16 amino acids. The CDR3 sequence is CASSLVVTSGNNEQFF. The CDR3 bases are TGTGCCAGCAGCTTAGTAGTGACTAGCGGGAACAATGAGCAGTTCTTC. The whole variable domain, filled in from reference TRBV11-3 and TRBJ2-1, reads EAGVVQSPRYKIIEKKQPVAFWCNPISGHNTLYWYLQNLGQGPELLIRYENEEAVDDSQLPKDRFSAERLKGVDSTLKIQPAELGDSAVYLCASSLVVTSGNNEQFFGPGTRLTVL.

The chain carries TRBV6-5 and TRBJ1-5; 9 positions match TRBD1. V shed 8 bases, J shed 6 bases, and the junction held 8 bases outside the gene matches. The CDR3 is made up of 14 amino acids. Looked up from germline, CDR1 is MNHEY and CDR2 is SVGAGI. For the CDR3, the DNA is TGTGCCAGCGCACAGGGGGCGTCGGGTCAGCCCCAGCATTTT. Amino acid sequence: CASAQGASGQPQHF.

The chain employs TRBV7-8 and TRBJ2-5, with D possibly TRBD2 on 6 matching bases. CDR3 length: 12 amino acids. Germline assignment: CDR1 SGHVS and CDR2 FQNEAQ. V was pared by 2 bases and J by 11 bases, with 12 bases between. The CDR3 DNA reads TGTGCCAGCAGCTTATCAGAAGGGACTCAGTACTTC. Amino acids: CASSLSEGTQYF.

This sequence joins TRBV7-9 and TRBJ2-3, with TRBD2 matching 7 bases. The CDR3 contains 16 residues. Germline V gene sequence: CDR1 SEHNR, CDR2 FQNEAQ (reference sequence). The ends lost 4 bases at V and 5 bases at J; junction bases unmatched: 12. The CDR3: CASSSRRGTGKDTQYF. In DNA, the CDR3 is TGTGCCAGCAGCTCCAGGCGGGGGACTGGAAAAGATACGCAGTATTTT.

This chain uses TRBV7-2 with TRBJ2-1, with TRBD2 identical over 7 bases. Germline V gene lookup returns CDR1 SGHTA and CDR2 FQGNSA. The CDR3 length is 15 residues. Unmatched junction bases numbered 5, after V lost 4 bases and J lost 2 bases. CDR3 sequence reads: CASSSGRATYNEQFF. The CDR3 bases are TGTGCCAGCAGCTCTGGGAGGGCAACCTACAATGAGCAGTTCTTC.

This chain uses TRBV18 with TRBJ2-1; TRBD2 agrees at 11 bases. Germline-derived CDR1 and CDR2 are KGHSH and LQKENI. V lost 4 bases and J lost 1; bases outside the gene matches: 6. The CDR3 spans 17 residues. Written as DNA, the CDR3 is TGTGCCAGCTCACAACTTGGGACTAGCGGATCCTACAATGAGCAGTTCTTC. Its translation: CASSQLGTSGSYNEQFF.

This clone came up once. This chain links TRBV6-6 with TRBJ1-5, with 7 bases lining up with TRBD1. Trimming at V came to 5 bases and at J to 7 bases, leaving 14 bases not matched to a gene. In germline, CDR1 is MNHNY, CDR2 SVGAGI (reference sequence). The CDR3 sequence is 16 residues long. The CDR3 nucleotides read TGTGCCAGCAGTCCCGAGACAAAGGGGGCTGGGCAGCCCCAGCATTTT. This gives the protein CASSPETKGAGQPQHF.

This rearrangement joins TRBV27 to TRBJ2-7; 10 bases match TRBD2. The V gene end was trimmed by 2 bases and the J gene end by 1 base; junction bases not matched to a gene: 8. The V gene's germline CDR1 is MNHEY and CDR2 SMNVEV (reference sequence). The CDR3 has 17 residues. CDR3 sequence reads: CASSLLSLSGRSYEQYF. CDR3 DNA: TGTGCCAGCAGTTTACTAAGTCTTAGCGGGAGGTCCTACGAGCAGTACTTC.

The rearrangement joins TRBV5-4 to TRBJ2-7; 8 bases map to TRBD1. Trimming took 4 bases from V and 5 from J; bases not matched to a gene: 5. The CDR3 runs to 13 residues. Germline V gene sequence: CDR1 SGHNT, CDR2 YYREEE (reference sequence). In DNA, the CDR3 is TGTGCCAGCAGCCAGACAGGGGCCGACGAGCAGTACTTC. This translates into CASSQTGADEQYF.

The CDR3, as DNA: TGTGCCAGTAGTATAGAGAGGCGGGGACTAGTCCAAGAGACCCAGTACTTC. Amino acids: CASSIERRGLVQETQYF. The chain couples TRBV19 to TRBJ2-5; 8 bases align to TRBD2. This CDR3 region has 17 residues. V was pared by 0 bases and J by 1 base, with 7 bases of the junction left unmatched. Per germline, CDR1 LNHDA and CDR2 SQIVND (reference sequence). The full variable domain, with the rest looked up from reference TRBV19 and TRBJ2-5, is DGGITQSPKYLFRKEGQNVTLSCEQNLNHDAMYWYRQDPGQGLRLIYYSQIVNDFQKGDIAEGYSVSREKKESFPLTVTSAQKNPTAFYLCASSIERRGLVQETQYFGPGTRLLVL.

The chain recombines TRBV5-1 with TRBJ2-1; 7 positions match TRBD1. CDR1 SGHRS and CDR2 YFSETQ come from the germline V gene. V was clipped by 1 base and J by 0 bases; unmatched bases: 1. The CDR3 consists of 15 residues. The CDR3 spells CASSLPGGSYNEQFF. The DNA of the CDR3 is TGCGCCAGCAGCTTGCCAGGGGGCTCCTACAATGAGCAGTTCTTC.